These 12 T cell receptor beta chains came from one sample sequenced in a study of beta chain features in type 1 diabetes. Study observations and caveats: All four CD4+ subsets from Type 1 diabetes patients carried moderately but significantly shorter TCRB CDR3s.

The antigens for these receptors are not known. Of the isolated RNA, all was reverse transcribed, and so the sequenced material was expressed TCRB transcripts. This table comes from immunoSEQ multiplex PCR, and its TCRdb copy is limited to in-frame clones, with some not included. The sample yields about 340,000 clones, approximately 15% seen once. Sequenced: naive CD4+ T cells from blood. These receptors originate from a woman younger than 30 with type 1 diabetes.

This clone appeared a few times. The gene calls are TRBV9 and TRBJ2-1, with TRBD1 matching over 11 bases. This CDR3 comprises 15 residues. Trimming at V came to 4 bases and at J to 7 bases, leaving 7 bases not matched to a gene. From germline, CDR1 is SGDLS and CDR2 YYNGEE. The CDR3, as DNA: TGTGCCAGCAGCACCCGGGACAGGGGGACGAATGAGCAGTTCTTC. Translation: CASSTRDRGTNEQFF.

CDR3 sequence: CASSPGLGNEQFF. The CDR3 region has the DNA TGTGCCAGCAGCCCCGGACTGGGCAATGAGCAGTTCTTC. V usage is TRBV11-2 and J usage is TRBJ2-1, with D tentatively TRBD2 (5 bases). This CDR3 contains 13 residues. Germline values: CDR1 SGHAT, CDR2 FQNNGV. Trimming shortened V by 5 bases and J by 6 bases, and 11 bases separated the two germline ends. The full variable domain, rest sourced from reference TRBV11-2 and TRBJ2-1, is EAGVAQSPRYKIIEKRQSVAFWCNPISGHATLYWYQQILGQGPKLLIQFQNNGVVDDSQLPKDRFSAERLKGVDSTLKIQPAKLEDSAVYLCASSPGLGNEQFFGPGTRLTVL.

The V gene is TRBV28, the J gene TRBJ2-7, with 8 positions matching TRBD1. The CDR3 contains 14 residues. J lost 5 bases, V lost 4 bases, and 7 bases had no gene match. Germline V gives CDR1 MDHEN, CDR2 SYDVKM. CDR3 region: CASSSQGVEHEQYF. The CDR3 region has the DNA TGTGCCAGCAGTTCACAGGGGGTTGAACACGAGCAGTACTTC.

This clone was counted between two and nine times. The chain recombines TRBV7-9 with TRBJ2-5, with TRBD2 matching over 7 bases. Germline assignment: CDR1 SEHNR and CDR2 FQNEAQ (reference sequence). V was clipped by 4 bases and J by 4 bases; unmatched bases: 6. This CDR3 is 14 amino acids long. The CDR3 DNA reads TGTGCCAGCAGCTCAGGGAGGGGAGTAGAGACCCAGTACTTC. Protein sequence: CASSSGRGVETQYF.

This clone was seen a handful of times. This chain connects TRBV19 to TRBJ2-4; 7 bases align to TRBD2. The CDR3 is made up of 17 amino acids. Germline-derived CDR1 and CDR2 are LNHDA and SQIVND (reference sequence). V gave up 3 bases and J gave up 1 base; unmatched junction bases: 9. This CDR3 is CASSIQEAGVAKNIQYF. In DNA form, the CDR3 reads TGTGCCAGTAGTATTCAAGAGGCGGGGGTCGCCAAAAACATTCAGTACTTC.

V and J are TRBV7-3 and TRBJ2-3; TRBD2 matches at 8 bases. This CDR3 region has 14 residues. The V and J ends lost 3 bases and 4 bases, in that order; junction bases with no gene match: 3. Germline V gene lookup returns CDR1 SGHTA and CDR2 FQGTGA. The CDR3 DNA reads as TGTGCCAGCAGCTTGTCAGCGGGGGCAGATACGCAGTATTTT. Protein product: CASSLSAGADTQYF.

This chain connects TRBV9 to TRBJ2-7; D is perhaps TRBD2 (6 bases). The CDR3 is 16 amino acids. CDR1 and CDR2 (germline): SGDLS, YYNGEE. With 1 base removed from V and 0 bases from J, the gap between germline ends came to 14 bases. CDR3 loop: CASSVMEGGRSYEQYV. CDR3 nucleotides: TGTGCCAGCAGCGTAATGGAAGGAGGGCGCTCCTACGAGCAGTACGTC.

CDR3 in DNA: TGTGCCAGCAGCTTACTAGCGGCCAAGGAGGCTTACAATGAGCAGTTCTTC. Protein sequence: CASSLLAAKEAYNEQFF. This chain connects TRBV7-9 to TRBJ2-1; 7 nucleotides agree with TRBD2. The germline CDR1 and CDR2 sequences are SEHNR and FQNEAQ (reference sequence). The CDR3 spans 17 residues. J gave up 4 bases and V 2 bases, and 11 bases lay outside the gene matches.

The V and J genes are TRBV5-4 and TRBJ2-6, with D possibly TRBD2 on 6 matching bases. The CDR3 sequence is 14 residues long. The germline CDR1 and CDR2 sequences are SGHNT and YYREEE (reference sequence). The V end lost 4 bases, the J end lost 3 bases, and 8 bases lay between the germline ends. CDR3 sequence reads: CASSLSGGANVLTF. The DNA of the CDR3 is TGTGCCAGCAGCCTTAGCGGTGGGGCCAACGTCCTGACTTTC.

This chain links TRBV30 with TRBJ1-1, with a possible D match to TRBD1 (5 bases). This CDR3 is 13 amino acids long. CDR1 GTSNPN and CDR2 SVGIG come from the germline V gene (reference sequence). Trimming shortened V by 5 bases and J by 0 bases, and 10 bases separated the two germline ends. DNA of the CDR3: TGTGCCTGGGGGGGGGTCATGAACACTGAAGCTTTCTTT. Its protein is CAWGGVMNTEAFF.

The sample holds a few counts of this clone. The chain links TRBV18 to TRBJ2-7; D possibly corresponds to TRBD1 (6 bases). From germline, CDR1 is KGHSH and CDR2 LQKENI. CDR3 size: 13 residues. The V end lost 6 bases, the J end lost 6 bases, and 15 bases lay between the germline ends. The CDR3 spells CASSQSGQFEQYV. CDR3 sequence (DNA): TGTGCCAGCTCGCAATCTGGACAGTTCGAGCAGTACGTC.

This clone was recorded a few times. The CDR3 protein is CSVRRQGGTEAFF. CDR3 sequence (DNA): TGCAGCGTCCGTCGACAGGGAGGAACTGAAGCTTTCTTT. The chain links TRBV29-1 to TRBJ1-1, with 7 positions matching TRBD1. After removal of 6 bases from V and 5 bases from J, the junction contained 9 bases not matched to a gene. This CDR3 is built from 13 residues. Germline V gene data show CDR1 as SQVTM and CDR2 as ANQGSEA.